The next 5 T cell receptor beta chains were all read from a single sample in a study of control samples from healthy donors and cancer patients. Profiled with immunoSEQ multiplex PCR; TCRdb holds only in-frame clones, not every one. The sample has some 87,000 clones; approximately 80% are singletons. The source material was PBMCs. The source is a man in his 60s with head and neck cancer.

The chain uses TRBV12-3 or TRBV12-4 and TRBJ2-7; TRBD2 matches 8 bases. The CDR3 is made up of 13 amino acids. With 6 bases clipped from V and 4 bases from J, the junction kept 5 bases outside the gene matches. CDR3 sequence reads: CASSRGGPYEQYF. The CDR3 region has the DNA TGTGCCAGCAGCCGGGGGGGCCCGTACGAGCAGTACTTC.

The CDR3 DNA follows: TGTGCCAGCAGCTCACTAGACAAACAGGTCGAAGCTTTCTTT. Encoded protein: CASSSLDKQVEAFF. The rearrangement uses TRBV11-2 and TRBJ1-1, with a tentative D call TRBD1 (5 bases). Germline CDR1 and CDR2: SGHAT and FQNNGV. The length of the CDR3 is 14 residues. V was clipped by 4 bases and J by 8 bases, with 17 bases between them.

The rearrangement uses TRBV19 and TRBJ1-1, with unresolved D. Deletions cut 7 bases from V and 0 bases from J, with 15 bases between. This CDR3 is 15 amino acids long. CDR1 and CDR2 from the germline V gene are LNHDA and SQIVND (reference sequence). CDR3 sequence (DNA): TGTGCCAGTACCCCAATGTCCAATATGAACACTGAAGCTTTCTTT. Its protein is CASTPMSNMNTEAFF.

This clone was recorded once. V and J are TRBV6-5 and TRBJ1-2; D might be TRBD1 (5 bases). Germline-derived CDR1 and CDR2 are MNHEY and SVGAGI. Trimming stripped 2 bases from V and 4 bases from J, with 14 bases between. The CDR3 is 15 amino acids. CDR3 sequence: CASSYNLGEVYGYTF. The DNA for the CDR3 is TGTGCCAGCAGTTACAACCTGGGGGAAGTCTATGGCTACACCTTC.

This rearrangement joins TRBV14 to TRBJ2-7; D remains ambiguous. From germline, CDR1 is SGHDN and CDR2 FVKESK. Trimming left V 1 base short and J 0 bases short, with 4 bases between. This CDR3 has 13 residues. The CDR3 DNA is TGTGCCAGCAGCCAAGTAAACTCCTACGAGCAGTACTTC. This codes for CASSQVNSYEQYF.